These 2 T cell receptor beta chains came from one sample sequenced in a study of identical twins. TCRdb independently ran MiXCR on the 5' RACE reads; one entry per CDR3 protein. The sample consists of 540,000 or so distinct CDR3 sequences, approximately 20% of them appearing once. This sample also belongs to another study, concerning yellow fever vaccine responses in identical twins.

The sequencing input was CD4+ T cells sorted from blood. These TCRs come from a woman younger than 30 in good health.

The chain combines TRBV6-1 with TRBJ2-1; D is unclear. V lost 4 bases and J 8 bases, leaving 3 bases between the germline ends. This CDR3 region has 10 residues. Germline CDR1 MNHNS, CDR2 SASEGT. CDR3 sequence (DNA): TGTGCCAGCAGTGTCGATGAGCAGTTCTTC. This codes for CASSVDEQFF.

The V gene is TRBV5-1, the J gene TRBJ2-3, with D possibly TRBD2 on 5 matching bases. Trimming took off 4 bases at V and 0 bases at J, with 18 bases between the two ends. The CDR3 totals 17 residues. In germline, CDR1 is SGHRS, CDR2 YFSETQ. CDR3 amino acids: CASSVAMRETSTDTQYF. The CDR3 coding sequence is TGCGCCAGCAGCGTGGCGATGAGGGAGACAAGCACAGATACGCAGTATTTT. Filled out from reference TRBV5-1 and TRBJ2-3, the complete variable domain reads KAGVTQTPRYLIKTRGQQVTLSCSPISGHRSVSWYQQTPGQGLQFLFEYFSETQRNKGNFPGRFSGRQFSNSRSEMNVSTLELGDSALYLCASSVAMRETSTDTQYFGPGTRLTVL.